This T cell receptor (beta chain) was retrieved from a study of blood T cell repertoires in COVID-19. Germline loops: CDR1 SEHNR, CDR2 FQNEAQ (reference sequence). Between the trimmed V and J ends, which lost 3 bases and 1 base, there was a span of 9 bases. The CDR3 totals 14 residues. TCRdb's table, derived via immunoSEQ multiplex PCR, lists solely in-frame clones and lacks some. The table shows about 130,000 clones, with about nine tenths occurring only once. A note on this clone: Other DNA sequences in the same sample also yield this CDR3.

This chain joins TRBV7-9 and TRBJ1-1; D is undetermined. The sequence was collected from a man between 45 and 60 years old with acute or convalescent COVID-19. The sequenced sample was peripheral blood. For the CDR3, the DNA is TGTGCCAGCAGCTTTTTTACTGAGAACACTGAAGCTTTCTTT. Encoded protein: CASSFFTENTEAFF.